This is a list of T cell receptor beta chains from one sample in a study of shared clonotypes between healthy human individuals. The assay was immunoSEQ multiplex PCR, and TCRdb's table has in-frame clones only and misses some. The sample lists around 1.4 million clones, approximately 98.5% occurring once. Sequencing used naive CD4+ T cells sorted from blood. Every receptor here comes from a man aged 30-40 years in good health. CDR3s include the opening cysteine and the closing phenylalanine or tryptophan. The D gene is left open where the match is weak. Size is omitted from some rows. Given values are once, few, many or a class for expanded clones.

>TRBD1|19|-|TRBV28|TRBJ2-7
TGTGCCAGCAGTTTAAGGGGGACGGGACAGGGGAGAACTTACTACGAGCAGTACTTC
CASSLRGTGQGRTYYEQYF
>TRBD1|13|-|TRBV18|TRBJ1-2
TGTGCCAGCTCACAGGGGGCTGAATATGGCTACACCTTC
CASSQGAEYGYTF
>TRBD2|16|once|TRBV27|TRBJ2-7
TGTGCCAGCGGCCCCGCTGGGACTAGCGTGAGGTACGAGCAGTACTTC
CASGPAGTSVRYEQYF
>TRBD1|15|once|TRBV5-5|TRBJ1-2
TGTGCCAGCAGCTTGGGGGACAGGGGAAACTATGGCTACACCTTC
CASSLGDRGNYGYTF
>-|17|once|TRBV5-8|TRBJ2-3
TGTGCCAGCAGCTTGGGAAGGGGCCTAACTAGCACAGATACGCAGTATTTT
CASSLGRGLTSTDTQYF
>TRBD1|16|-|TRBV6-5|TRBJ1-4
TGTGCCAGCAGTTACTCGACAGGGCTGTATCGAGAAAAACTGTTTTTT
CASSYSTGLYREKLFF
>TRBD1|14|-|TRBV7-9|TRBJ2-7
TGTGCCAGCAGCCTTGGACAGGGGGCCTACGAGCAGTACTTC
CASSLGQGAYEQYF
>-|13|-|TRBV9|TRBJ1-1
TGTGCCAGCTCAGGGTCAATGAACACTGAAGCTTTCTTT
CASSGSMNTEAFF
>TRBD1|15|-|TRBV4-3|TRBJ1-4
TGCGCCAGCAGCCAAGAGAGGGGGCCCAATGAAAAACTGTTTTTT
CASSQERGPNEKLFF
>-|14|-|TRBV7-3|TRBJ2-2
TGTGCCAGCAGCTCCGCTGGAAACACCGGGGAGCTGTTTTTT
CASSSAGNTGELFF
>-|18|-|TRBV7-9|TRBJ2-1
TGTGCCAGTAGGACTATCAAGACGCCCTCGGCCATCACCCCTGAGCAGTTCTTC
CASRTIKTPSAITPEQFF
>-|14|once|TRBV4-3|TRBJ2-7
TGCGCCAGCAGCCAAGATTGGGGGACCCTCGAGCAGTACTTC
CASSQDWGTLEQYF
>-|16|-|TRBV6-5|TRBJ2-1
TGTGCCAGCAGTTACTCGCGGCCACAGCGGTACAATGAGCAGTTCTTC
CASSYSRPQRYNEQFF
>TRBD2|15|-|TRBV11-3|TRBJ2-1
TGTGCCAGCAGCTTCCTCGGAGCGGGAGGTAATGAGCAGTTCTTC
CASSFLGAGGNEQFF